The rows below give T cell receptor beta chains drawn from one sample of a study of Ad26.COV2.S vaccination and SARS-CoV-2 variants. Measured with immunoSEQ multiplex PCR; TCRdb has only the in-frame clones, and not every one. The repertoire holds about 440,000 clones, with around 85% as singletons. Sequenced material: peripheral blood, taken in a trial of Ad26.COV2.S vaccine versus placebo. Every receptor here comes from a person aged 18-60 years who received the Ad26.COV2.S COVID-19 vaccine or a placebo. CDR3s include the opening cysteine and the closing phenylalanine or tryptophan. The D gene is left open where the match is weak. The size field is filled for only some rows; it gives once, few, many or a size class.

d_gene	v_gene	abundance	j_gene	CDR3nt	CDR3aa
.	TRBV4-3	.	TRBJ1-2	TGCGCCAGCAGCCAAGAATTGGTAGGGGACTATGGCTACACCTTC	CASSQELVGDYGYTF
.	TRBV28	.	TRBJ1-2	TGTGCCAGCAGTTTAGGGGGGGTATATGGCTACACCTTC	CASSLGGVYGYTF
TRBD1	TRBV9	few	TRBJ1-5	TGTGCCAGCAGCGTTAGCACAGGGGTCAATCAGCCCCAGCATTTT	CASSVSTGVNQPQHF
.	TRBV18	.	TRBJ2-6	TGTGCCAGCTCACCCCAAATGGGCAGTGGCTTCTCTGGGGCCAACGTCCTGACTTTC	CASSPQMGSGFSGANVLTF
.	TRBV28	.	TRBJ1-5	TGTGCCAGCAGGTTTCCGGCGGGGGAAAGTCAGCCCCAGCATTTT	CASRFPAGESQPQHF
.	TRBV11-2	.	TRBJ2-5	TGTGCCAGCAGCTTAACGGGAAACGCATTAGAGACCCAGTACTTC	CASSLTGNALETQYF
.	TRBV2	.	TRBJ2-3	TGTGCCAGCAGAGAGACAGGCCCCACAGATACGCAGTATTTT	CASRETGPTDTQYF
TRBD2	TRBV5-1	.	TRBJ2-2	TGCGCCAGCAGCTTGGATTCTAGCGGGAACACCGGGGAGCTGTTTTTT	CASSLDSSGNTGELFF
.	TRBV3-1/TRBV3-2	once	TRBJ1-3	TGTGCCAGCAGCCAAGAGAGGGGCCCCGGAAACACCATATATTTT	CASSQERGPGNTIYF
.	TRBV28	.	TRBJ2-7	TGTGCCAGCAGTTTGGCCCGCGGACTTAGGGGCTACGAGCAGTACTTC	CASSLARGLRGYEQYF
.	TRBV30	.	TRBJ1-5	TGTGCCTGGACCCTAGGGAGTAATCAGCCCCAGCATTTT	CAWTLGSNQPQHF
TRBD1	TRBV13	many	TRBJ1-3	TGTGCCAGCAGCTTAGCCCGACAGGGGAGCGGAAACACCATATATTTT	CASSLARQGSGNTIYF
.	TRBV30	.	TRBJ1-4	TGTGCCTGGAGTTCTCAGGCTTGGGAAAAACTGTTTTTT	CAWSSQAWEKLFF
.	TRBV10-3	once	TRBJ1-2	TGTGCCATCAGTGAGGGTAGGGGGGCCCTGAGGGGCTACACCTTC	CAISEGRGALRGYTF
.	TRBV11-1	.	TRBJ1-5	TGTGCCAGCAGCAAAGGGATAAATCAGCCCCAGCATTTT	CASSKGINQPQHF
.	TRBV5-5	.	TRBJ2-7	TGTGCCAGCAGCGTCTTAAGCGAGCAGTACTTC	CASSVLSEQYF
.	TRBV7-9	.	TRBJ2-5	TGTGCCAGCAGCTTAGGTTACAGGGTAGAGACCCAGTACTTC	CASSLGYRVETQYF
.	TRBV4-3	.	TRBJ1-5	TGCGCCAGCAGCCCCAACACGGGAGGTGAGCCCCAGCATTTT	CASSPNTGGEPQHF
.	TRBV28	.	TRBJ2-4	TGTGCCAGCAGCCCCATCAGGGTAGGCAAAAACATTCAGTACTTC	CASSPIRVGKNIQYF
.	TRBV5-6	.	TRBJ2-7	TGTGCCAGCAGCCGGAGCTACGAGCAGTACTTC	CASSRSYEQYF
.	TRBV6-1	.	TRBJ1-5	TGTGCCAGCAGTGATTTTCCTCAGCCCCAGCATTTT	CASSDFPQPQHF
TRBD1	TRBV7-9	.	TRBJ1-1	TGTGCCAGCAGCTTAGGGGACAGGGACCTGAACACTGAAGCTTTCTTT	CASSLGDRDLNTEAFF
TRBD2	TRBV5-4	.	TRBJ2-4	TGTGCCAGCAGCCCGGGACTAGCGGGAGGGGATGTAGCCAAAAACATTCAGTACTTC	CASSPGLAGGDVAKNIQYF
.	TRBV9	.	TRBJ1-1	TGTGCCAGCAGCGTAGGATCGTTGGGGAACACTGAAGCTTTCTTT	CASSVGSLGNTEAFF
.	TRBV11-2	.	TRBJ2-5	TGTGCCAGCAGCCCCGGCCCCAGCCAAGAGACCCAGTACTTC	CASSPGPSQETQYF
.	TRBV19	once	TRBJ2-2	TGTGCCAGTAGTATATCTCGGTCGGCCGGGGACTGGCTGTTTTTT	CASSISRSAGDWLFF